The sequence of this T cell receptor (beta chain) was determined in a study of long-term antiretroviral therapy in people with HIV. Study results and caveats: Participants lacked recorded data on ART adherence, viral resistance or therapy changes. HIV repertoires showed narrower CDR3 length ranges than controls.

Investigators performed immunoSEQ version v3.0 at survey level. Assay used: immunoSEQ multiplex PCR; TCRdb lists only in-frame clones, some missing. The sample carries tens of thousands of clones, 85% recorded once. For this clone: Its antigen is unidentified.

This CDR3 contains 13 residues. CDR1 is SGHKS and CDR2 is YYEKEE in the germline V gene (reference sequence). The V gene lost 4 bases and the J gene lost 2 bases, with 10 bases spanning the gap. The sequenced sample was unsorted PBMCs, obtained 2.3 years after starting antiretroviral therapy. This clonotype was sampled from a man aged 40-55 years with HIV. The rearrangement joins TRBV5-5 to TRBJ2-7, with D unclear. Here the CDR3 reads CASSQPRAYEQYF. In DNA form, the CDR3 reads TGTGCCAGCAGCCAACCTAGAGCCTACGAGCAGTACTTC.